A single T cell receptor (beta chain) is shown here with its context. Germline V gene sequence: CDR1 MDHEN, CDR2 SYDVKM. The CDR3 is 14 amino acids. V lost 4 bases to trimming and J lost 6 bases, with 16 bases between them. This specimen comes from a study of blood T cell repertoires in COVID-19. In the study overall: Some COVID-19 samples were acute and others convalescent; all came from the United States, Italy and Spain. T cells, B-cell-depleted T cells, or PBMCs provided the cDNA or gDNA that served as material.

As processed by the authors: Reference gene primer amplification gave nucleated cell count estimates. Produced via immunoSEQ multiplex PCR; TCRdb's table is partial and in-frame only. D and trimming were read from the DNA, whereas the V and J calls and clone size are those reported in that table. The sample lists fewer than 300,000 clones; 82% were seen once. V gene TRBV28 combines with J gene TRBJ2-7, with D possibly matching TRBD2 (5 bases). Material for sequencing was peripheral blood. This TCR derives from a woman between 18 and 29 years old with acute or convalescent COVID-19. CDR3 sequence reads: CASSSPGLTREQYF. The CDR3 nucleotides are TGTGCCAGCAGTTCCCCAGGACTCACACGCGAGCAGTACTTC.